These 8 T cell receptor beta chains were sequenced from one sample in a study of PD-1 blockade in classical Hodgkin lymphoma. Profiling relied on immunoSEQ multiplex PCR, and the TCRdb table lists in-frame clones only, not all of them. The repertoire holds fewer than 25,000 clones, with around 70% as singletons. Each patient experienced a relapse that followed autologous stem cell transplantation, and brentuximab vedotin exposure varied. The material was peripheral blood mononuclear cells (PBMCs), obtained before the second cycle of nivolumab. Source of these receptors: a human donor with classical Hodgkin lymphoma.

Here the CDR3 reads CASRVSLGVGETQYF. The CDR3 DNA follows: TGCGCCAGCAGGGTATCCCTAGGGGTTGGGGAGACCCAGTACTTC. The chain combines TRBV5-1 with TRBJ2-5, with D possibly TRBD1 on 5 matching bases. Per germline, CDR1 SGHRS and CDR2 YFSETQ. The CDR3 is made up of 15 amino acids. V lost 5 bases and J 5 bases, leaving 19 bases between the germline ends.

CDR3 in amino acids: CASSTWGGPTDTQYF. CDR3 bases: TGTGCCAGCAGCACGTGGGGCGGCCCCACAGATACGCAGTATTTT. V is TRBV27 and J is TRBJ2-3; the D gene is possibly TRBD1 (5 bases). This CDR3 contains 15 residues. Germline values: CDR1 MNHEY, CDR2 SMNVEV (reference sequence). Trimming removed 6 bases at V and 2 bases at J, with 15 bases between.

The chain joins TRBV7-2 to TRBJ2-1; no clear D. V dropped 1 base and J dropped 0 bases, with 4 bases sitting between them. Germline lookup yields CDR1 SGHTA and CDR2 FQGNSA. This CDR3 contains 14 residues. The CDR3 reads CASSLGSSYNEQFF. The CDR3 DNA reads TGTGCCAGCAGCTTAGGCAGCTCCTACAATGAGCAGTTCTTC.

Here the CDR3 reads CASTYRQGANEQYF. The CDR3 nucleotides read TGTGCCAGCACTTACCGACAGGGGGCCAACGAGCAGTACTTC. The rearrangement links TRBV6-1 to TRBJ2-7; 10 positions match TRBD1. J gave up 5 bases and V 7 bases, and 8 bases lay outside the gene matches. From germline, CDR1 is MNHNS and CDR2 SASEGT. This CDR3 has 14 residues.

There are a few counts of this clone. The chain couples TRBV27 to TRBJ2-1, with D hard to call. This CDR3 region has 16 residues. Germline CDR1 MNHEY, CDR2 SMNVEV (reference sequence). V was pared by 0 bases and J by 7 bases, with 16 bases between. CDR3 bases: TGTGCCAGCAGTTTATCCGGCACCCCTTTTAAAAATGAGCAGTTCTTC. Translation: CASSLSGTPFKNEQFF.

This clone showed up just a few times. V is TRBV11-2 and J is TRBJ2-3; D gene ambiguous. V lost 5 bases to trimming and J lost 2 bases, with 5 bases between them. The length of the CDR3 is 12 residues. Germline loops: CDR1 SGHAT, CDR2 FQNNGV. Written as DNA, the CDR3 is TGTGCCAGCAGCCCGTACACAGATACGCAGTATTTT. The encoded protein is CASSPYTDTQYF. Full variable domain (outside the CDR3, taken from reference TRBV11-2 and TRBJ2-3): EAGVAQSPRYKIIEKRQSVAFWCNPISGHATLYWYQQILGQGPKLLIQFQNNGVVDDSQLPKDRFSAERLKGVDSTLKIQPAKLEDSAVYLCASSPYTDTQYFGPGTRLTVL.

The CDR3 region has the DNA TGTGCCAGCTCATCCCGGGACACTATTTACAATGAGCAGTTCTTC. Amino acids: CASSSRDTIYNEQFF. The chain has TRBV18 and TRBJ2-1; a weak D match, TRBD1 (6 bases). Germline loops: CDR1 KGHSH, CDR2 LQKENI. The length of the CDR3 is 15 residues. Between the trimmed V and J ends, which lost 5 bases and 4 bases, there was a span of 15 bases.

The chain combines TRBV14 with TRBJ2-3; D possibly corresponds to TRBD2 (6 bases). Germline V gene data show CDR1 as SGHDN and CDR2 as FVKESK. This CDR3 has 15 amino acids. V was pared by 6 bases and J by 6 bases, with 19 bases between. The CDR3 sequence is CASRATSQPLDTQYF. The CDR3 DNA follows: TGTGCCAGCAGGGCAACTAGCCAACCCCTCGATACGCAGTATTTT.